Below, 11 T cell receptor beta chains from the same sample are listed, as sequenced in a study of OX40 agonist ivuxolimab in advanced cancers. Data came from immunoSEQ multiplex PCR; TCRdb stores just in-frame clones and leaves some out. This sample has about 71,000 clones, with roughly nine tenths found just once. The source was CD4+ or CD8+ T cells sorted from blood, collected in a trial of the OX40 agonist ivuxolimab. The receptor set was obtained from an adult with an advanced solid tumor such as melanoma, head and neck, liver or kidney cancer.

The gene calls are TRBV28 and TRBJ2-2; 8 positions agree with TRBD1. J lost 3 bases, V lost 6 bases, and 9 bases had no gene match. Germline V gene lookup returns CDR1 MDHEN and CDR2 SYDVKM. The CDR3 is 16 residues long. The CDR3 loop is CASSLDRGPDTGELFF. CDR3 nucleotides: TGTGCCAGCAGCCTAGACAGGGGACCCGACACCGGGGAGCTGTTTTTT.

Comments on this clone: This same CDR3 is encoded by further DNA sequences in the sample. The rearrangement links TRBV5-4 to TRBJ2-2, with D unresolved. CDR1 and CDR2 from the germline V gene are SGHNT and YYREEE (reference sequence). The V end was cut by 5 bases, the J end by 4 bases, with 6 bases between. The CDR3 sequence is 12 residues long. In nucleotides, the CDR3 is TGTGCCAGCAGTTGGGGCACCGGGGAGCTGTTTTTT. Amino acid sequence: CASSWGTGELFF.

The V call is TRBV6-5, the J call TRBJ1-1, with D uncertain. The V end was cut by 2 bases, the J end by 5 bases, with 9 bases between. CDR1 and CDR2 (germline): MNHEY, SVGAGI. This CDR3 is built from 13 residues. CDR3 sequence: CASSYAGLTEAFF. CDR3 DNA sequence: TGTGCCAGCAGTTACGCTGGGTTAACTGAAGCTTTCTTT.

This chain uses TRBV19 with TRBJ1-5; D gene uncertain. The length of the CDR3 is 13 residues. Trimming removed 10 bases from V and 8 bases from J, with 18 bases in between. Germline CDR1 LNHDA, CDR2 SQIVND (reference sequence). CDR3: CATSKDFEEPQHF. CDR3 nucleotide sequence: TGTGCCACTTCCAAGGACTTTGAGGAGCCCCAGCATTTT. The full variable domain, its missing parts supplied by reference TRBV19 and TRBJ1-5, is DGGITQSPKYLFRKEGQNVTLSCEQNLNHDAMYWYRQDPGQGLRLIYYSQIVNDFQKGDIAEGYSVSREKKESFPLTVTSAQKNPTAFYLCATSKDFEEPQHFGDGTRLSIL.

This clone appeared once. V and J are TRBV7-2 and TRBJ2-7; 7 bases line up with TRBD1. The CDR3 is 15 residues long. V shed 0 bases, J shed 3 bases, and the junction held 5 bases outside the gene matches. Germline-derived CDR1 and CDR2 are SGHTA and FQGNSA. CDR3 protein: CASSLAGQPLYEQYF. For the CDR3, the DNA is TGTGCCAGCAGCTTAGCGGGACAGCCACTCTACGAGCAGTACTTC.

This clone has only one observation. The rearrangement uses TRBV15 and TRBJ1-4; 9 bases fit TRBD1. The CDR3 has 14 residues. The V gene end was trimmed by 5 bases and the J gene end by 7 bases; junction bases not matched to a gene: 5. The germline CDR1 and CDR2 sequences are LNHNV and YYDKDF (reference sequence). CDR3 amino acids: CATSEGQGFEKLFF. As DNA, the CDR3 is TGTGCCACCAGCGAGGGACAGGGATTTGAAAAACTGTTTTTT.

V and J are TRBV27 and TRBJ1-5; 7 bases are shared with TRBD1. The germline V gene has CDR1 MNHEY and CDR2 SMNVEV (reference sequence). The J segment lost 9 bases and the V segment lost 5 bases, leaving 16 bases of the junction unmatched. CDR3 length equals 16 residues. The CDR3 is CASSPTEGASPGPQHF. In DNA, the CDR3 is TGTGCCAGCAGTCCCACCGAGGGGGCGTCGCCGGGGCCCCAGCATTTT.

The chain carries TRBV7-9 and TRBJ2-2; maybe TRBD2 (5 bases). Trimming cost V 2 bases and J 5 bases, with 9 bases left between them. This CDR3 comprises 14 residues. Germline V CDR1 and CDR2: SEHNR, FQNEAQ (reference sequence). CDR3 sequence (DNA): TGTGCCAGCAGCTTAACGGGGTATACCGGGGAGCTGTTTTTT. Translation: CASSLTGYTGELFF.

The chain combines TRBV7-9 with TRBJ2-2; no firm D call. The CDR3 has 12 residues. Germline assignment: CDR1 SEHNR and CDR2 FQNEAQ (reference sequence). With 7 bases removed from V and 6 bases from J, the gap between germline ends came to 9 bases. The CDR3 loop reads CASTIIAGELFF. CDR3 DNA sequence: TGTGCCAGCACCATAATCGCCGGGGAGCTGTTTTTT.

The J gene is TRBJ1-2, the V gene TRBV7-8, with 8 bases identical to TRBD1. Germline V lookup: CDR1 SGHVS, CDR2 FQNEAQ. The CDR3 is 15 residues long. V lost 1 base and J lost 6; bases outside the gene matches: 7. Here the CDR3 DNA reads TGTGCCAGCAGCTTAGGTCTCAGGGGGCAGGATGGCTACACCTTC. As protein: CASSLGLRGQDGYTF. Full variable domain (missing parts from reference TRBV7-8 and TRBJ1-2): GAGVSQSPRYKVAKRGQDVALRCDPISGHVSLFWYQQALGQGPEFLTYFQNEAQLDKSGLPSDRFFAERPEGSVSTLKIQRTQQEDSAVYLCASSLGLRGQDGYTFGSGTRLTVV.

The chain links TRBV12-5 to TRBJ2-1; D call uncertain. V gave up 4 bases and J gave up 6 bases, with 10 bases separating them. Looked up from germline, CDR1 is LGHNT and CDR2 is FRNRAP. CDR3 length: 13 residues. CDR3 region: CASGSISVNEQFF. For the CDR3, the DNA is TGTGCTAGTGGTTCGATATCCGTCAATGAGCAGTTCTTC.